This T cell receptor (beta chain) was documented in a study of T cell changes during pregnancy in multiple sclerosis. Some clones are missing from TCRdb's copy, which holds only in-frame ones; the method was immunoSEQ multiplex PCR. The sample records about 32,000 clones, roughly 89% being singletons. Trimming at V came to 4 bases and at J to 2 bases, leaving 7 bases not matched to a gene. Germline V lookup: CDR1 LGHNA, CDR2 YNFKEQ. CDR3 length: 17 amino acids. The starting material was CD8+ T cells from peripheral blood mononuclear cells, obtained in the second trimester of pregnancy. The chain uses TRBV4-2 and TRBJ2-5; 13 positions match TRBD2. The source is a female donor in good health, enrolled as a control in a pregnancy study. The DNA for the CDR3 is TGTGCCAGCAGCCCGAGGACTAGCGGGGGAATTCAAGAGACCCAGTACTTC. The encoded protein is CASSPRTSGGIQETQYF.